These T cell receptor beta chains were read from a single sample in a study of blood T cells in healthy people across ages. In TCRdb, the 5' RACE reads were re-called with MiXCR into one record per CDR3 protein. The sample consists of 800,000 to 950,000 distinct CDR3 sequences, 45% to 50% of them appearing once. Sequencing was carried out using blood. The receptors here all came from a man aged 30 to 45 in good health. Both conserved end residues are part of each CDR3. The D gene is left open where the match is weak. Where a row states a size, it is once, few, many or the class of an expanded clone; other rows omit it.

j_call clone_size d_call v_call cdr3_nt cdr3_aa
TRBJ1-2 - TRBD1 TRBV7-9 TGTGCCAGCAGCCCCCGGGACAGTCACTATGGCTACACCTTC CASSPRDSHYGYTF
TRBJ2-7 once - TRBV9 TGTGCCAGCAGCGAAGGGGGGACAAACCAGTACTTC CASSEGGTNQYF
TRBJ1-4 - - TRBV20-1 TGCAGTGCGCGTACCAGGACACCAACTAATGAAAAACTGTTTTTT CSARTRTPTNEKLFF
TRBJ2-4 few TRBD1 TRBV28 TGTGCCAGCAGTCCCCTAACCGGGACAGGGAAAAACATTCAGTACTTC CASSPLTGTGKNIQYF
TRBJ1-1 - TRBD1 TRBV7-9 TGTGCCACCGCACCGGGACAGGGGAACACTGAAGCTTTCTTT CATAPGQGNTEAFF
TRBJ2-1 many - TRBV12-3/TRBV12-4 TGTGCCAGCGGACATGAGCAGTTCTTC CASGHEQFF
TRBJ2-1 - - TRBV7-9 TGTGCCAGCAGCCCCGAGGGGGGGAAGAAGGAGCAGTTCTTC CASSPEGGKKEQFF
TRBJ2-2 - - TRBV6-1 TGTGCCAGCAAATTTGGCGGGGCGGAGCTGTTTTTT CASKFGGAELFF
TRBJ2-1 - TRBD2 TRBV5-1 TGCGCTAGCGGGGGGGCGGATGAGCAGTTCTTC CASGGADEQFF
TRBJ2-5 - - TRBV6-1 TGTGCCAGCACTCTTAGGACTGTTCCAGAGACCCAGTACTTC CASTLRTVPETQYF
TRBJ2-7 - - TRBV5-8 TGTGCCAGCCGGAGCAGGGCAACCTCCTACGAGCAGTACTTC CASRSRATSYEQYF
TRBJ2-3 - - TRBV12-3/TRBV12-4 TGTGCCAGCAGTTTAATACCAGGCACAGATACGCAGTATTTT CASSLIPGTDTQYF
TRBJ2-6 many - TRBV7-9 TGTGCCAGCAGCTTAGTGCTTTACGGGGCCAACGTCCTGACTTTC CASSLVLYGANVLTF
TRBJ2-7 few - TRBV28 TGTGCCAGCAGTCGGGCACTCTACGAGCAGTACTTC CASSRALYEQYF
TRBJ2-7 few TRBD1 TRBV28 TGTGCCAGCAGTTCTCGTGGGACAGGGGACGAGCAGTACTTC CASSSRGTGDEQYF
TRBJ2-2 - TRBD1 TRBV6-6 TGTGCCAGCAACACCGGGACAGGGGTTGCCGGGGAGCTGTTTTTT CASNTGTGVAGELFF
TRBJ2-2 - TRBD1 TRBV7-2 TGTGCCAGCAGCCAACGACAGGGCTCGAACACCGGGGAGCTGTTTTTT CASSQRQGSNTGELFF
TRBJ2-7 - - TRBV29-1 TGCAGCGTTCTACTGAACTACGAGCAGTACTTC CSVLLNYEQYF
TRBJ2-3 few TRBD2 TRBV3-1 TGTGCCAGCAGCCCGGGGGGGCCCATCGCAGATACGCAGTATTTT CASSPGGPIADTQYF
TRBJ2-5 few TRBD1 TRBV7-2 TGTGCCAGCAGCTTTCAGGGGGCCAGTGAGACCCAGTACTTC CASSFQGASETQYF
TRBJ2-5 many TRBD2 TRBV20-1 TGCAGTGCTACTAGCGGGAGGGAGACCCAGTACTTC CSATSGRETQYF
TRBJ2-3 - - TRBV2 TGTGCCAGCAGGGAGGACTATCCGGTGGATACGCAGTATTTT CASREDYPVDTQYF
TRBJ1-4 - - TRBV6-1 TGTGCCAGCATGGCAGGTTATACAACTAATGAAAAACTGTTTTTT CASMAGYTTNEKLFF
TRBJ2-5 many - TRBV7-9 TGTGCCAGCAGTTACTCGGGGGCCCAAGAGACCCAGTACTTC CASSYSGAQETQYF
TRBJ2-6 few - TRBV29-1 TGCAGCGGGAGCACTGGGGCCAACGTCCTGACTTTC CSGSTGANVLTF
TRBJ2-7 few TRBD2 TRBV5-6 TGTGCCAGCAGCTTAAAAGCGGGGGACTCCTACGAGCAGTACTTC CASSLKAGDSYEQYF
TRBJ2-3 - - TRBV6-2/TRBV6-3 TGTGCCAGCAGCTTATATGGCGATAGCGGTGGCACAGATACGCAGTATTTT CASSLYGDSGGTDTQYF
TRBJ1-2 - - TRBV5-1 TGCGCCAGCAGCTTAGACTCGACAGCCAGTGATGGCTACACCTTC CASSLDSTASDGYTF
TRBJ1-6 - - TRBV6-6 TGTGCCAGCAGTTACTCATTACGTCCCTATAATTCACCCCTCCACTTT CASSYSLRPYNSPLHF
TRBJ2-5 - - TRBV7-3 TGTGCCAGCAGCTTAAACCGGGACTCAAAGCAGTACTTC CASSLNRDSKQYF
TRBJ2-3 - TRBD1 TRBV10-3 TGTGCCATCAGAGGGGGCTCAGGACACACAGATACGCAGTATTTT CAIRGGSGHTDTQYF
TRBJ2-1 - TRBD2 TRBV20-1 TGCAGTGCGCGGCAGCCCCTAGCGGGAATAGGTGAGCAGTTCTTC CSARQPLAGIGEQFF
TRBJ1-1 few - TRBV12-3/TRBV12-4 TGTGCCAGCAGTACGGGCCTTACGGCTTTCTTT CASSTGLTAFF
TRBJ1-1 few - TRBV29-1 TGCAGCGTTGAAAGTTGGACCGAAGCTTTCTTT CSVESWTEAFF
TRBJ1-3 - - TRBV28 TGTGCCAGCAGCTCACAGTTAACGGGAAACACCATATATTTT CASSSQLTGNTIYF
TRBJ1-2 few - TRBV18 TGTGCCAGCTCTTCGGGGTTTGGCTACACCTTC CASSSGFGYTF
TRBJ2-5 few TRBD1 TRBV12-3/TRBV12-4 TGTGCCAGCAGTTGGGGACAGTTAGAGACCCAGTACTTC CASSWGQLETQYF
TRBJ2-3 - - TRBV12-3/TRBV12-4 TGTGCCACCAATAAACCTACGGGGGGCACAGATACGCAGTATTTT CATNKPTGGTDTQYF
TRBJ2-3 - - TRBV7-2 TGTGCCAGCAGCCCGCGGGGTCCCACAGATACGCAGTATTTT CASSPRGPTDTQYF
TRBJ2-1 few - TRBV18 TGTGCCAGCTCACTCCGGGACGGAGGAAATGAGCAGTTCTTC CASSLRDGGNEQFF
TRBJ1-4 few - TRBV15 TGTGCCACCAGCTTCGACAGAACTAATGACAAACTGTTTTTT CATSFDRTNDKLFF
TRBJ2-2 - - TRBV3-1 TGTGCCAGCAGCCATTCAGAGTACACCGGGGAGCTGTTTTTT CASSHSEYTGELFF
TRBJ1-4 - - TRBV4-2 TGTGCCAGCAGCCAAGAGGGAGGGAGTGAAAAACTGTTTTTT CASSQEGGSEKLFF
TRBJ2-5 - TRBD1 TRBV29-1 TGCAGCGTTGTCGGCAGGGGGCAAGTGGAGACCCAGTACTTC CSVVGRGQVETQYF
TRBJ2-1 - TRBD1 TRBV5-1 TGCGCCAGCAGCCTTGGGGACAGAACCTCCTACAATGAGCAGTTCTTC CASSLGDRTSYNEQFF
TRBJ2-3 - - TRBV11-2 TGTGCCAGCAGCTTTTCCTTTCGTTCATCATCCGATACGCAGTATTTT CASSFSFRSSSDTQYF
TRBJ2-7 - TRBD1 TRBV12-3/TRBV12-4 TGTGCCAGCAGTTTAACGGCGACAGGGGGCGAGCAGTACTTC CASSLTATGGEQYF
TRBJ2-1 once TRBD1 TRBV4-3 TGCGCCAGCAGCCAACGGGGACAGGGGTACAATGAGCAGTTCTTC CASSQRGQGYNEQFF
TRBJ2-7 once - TRBV29-1 TGCAGCGCTGCGGACGGGGACTACGAGCAGTACTTC CSAADGDYEQYF
TRBJ2-7 - - TRBV6-6 TGTGCCAGTTCGCTCTTCCCCCAATCCTACGAGCAGTACTTC CASSLFPQSYEQYF
TRBJ2-5 - - TRBV12-3/TRBV12-4 TGTGCCAGCAGTTTAGGAGGCGCGGTTGGGACCCAGTACTTC CASSLGGAVGTQYF
TRBJ2-4 many - TRBV3-1 TGTGCCAGCAGCCAAATAGGACAAGCACTAGCCAAAAACATTCAGTACTTC CASSQIGQALAKNIQYF
TRBJ1-1 few - TRBV12-3/TRBV12-4 TGTGCCAGCAGTTTAGCGATAGCTCAGGCTTTCTTT CASSLAIAQAFF
TRBJ2-3 few - TRBV15 TGTGCCACCAGCAAGGGAACTGCGGCGCAAGATACGCAGTATTTT CATSKGTAAQDTQYF
TRBJ2-6 - - TRBV27 TGTGCCAGCAGTTATCTAGTGGGTCGGGCCAACGTCCTGACTTTC CASSYLVGRANVLTF
TRBJ2-4 - TRBD2 TRBV11-2 TGTGCCAGCAGCTTACGGCAGGGAGGGGACATTCAGTACTTC CASSLRQGGDIQYF
TRBJ2-7 - - TRBV6-1 TGTGCCAGCACTGTATACCCGGGAGACGAGCAGTACTTC CASTVYPGDEQYF
TRBJ2-5 once - TRBV6-1 TGTGCCAGCAGCTCCCGGGCTTGGGCTCAAGAGACCCAGTACTTC CASSSRAWAQETQYF
TRBJ1-2 few TRBD1 TRBV5-1 TGCGCCAGCAGCTTACCCGGGACAGTTGATGGCTACACCTTC CASSLPGTVDGYTF
TRBJ2-3 - - TRBV12-3/TRBV12-4 TGTGCCAGCAGTTTTAGCCCCCGCACAGATACGCAGTATTTT CASSFSPRTDTQYF